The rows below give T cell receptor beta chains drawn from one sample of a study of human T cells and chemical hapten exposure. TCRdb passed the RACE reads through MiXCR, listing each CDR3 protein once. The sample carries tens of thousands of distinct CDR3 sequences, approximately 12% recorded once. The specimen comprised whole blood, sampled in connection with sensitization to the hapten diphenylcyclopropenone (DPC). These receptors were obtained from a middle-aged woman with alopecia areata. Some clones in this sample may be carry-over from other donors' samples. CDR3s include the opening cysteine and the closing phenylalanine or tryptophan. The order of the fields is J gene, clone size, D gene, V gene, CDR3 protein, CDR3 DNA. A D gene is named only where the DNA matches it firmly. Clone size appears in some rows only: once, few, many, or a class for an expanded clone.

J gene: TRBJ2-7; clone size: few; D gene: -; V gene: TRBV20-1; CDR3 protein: CSASWAYEQYF; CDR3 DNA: TGCAGTGCTAGTTGGGCGTACGAGCAGTACTTC
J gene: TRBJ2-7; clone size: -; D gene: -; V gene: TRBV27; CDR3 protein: CASSLRGSYEQYF; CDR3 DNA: TGTGCCAGCAGTTTGCGAGGGTCCTACGAGCAGTACTTC
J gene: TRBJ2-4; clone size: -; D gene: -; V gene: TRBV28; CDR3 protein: CASSFPQWRAKNIQYF; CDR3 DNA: TGTGCCAGCAGTTTCCCACAGTGGCGGGCCAAAAACATTCAGTACTTC
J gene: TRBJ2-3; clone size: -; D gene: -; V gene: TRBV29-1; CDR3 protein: CSVPSGSPDTQYF; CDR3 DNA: TGCAGCGTTCCGTCCGGTTCCCCCGATACGCAGTATTTT
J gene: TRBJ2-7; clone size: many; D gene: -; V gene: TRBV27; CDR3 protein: CASSLVQGGEQYF; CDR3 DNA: TGTGCCAGCAGTTTGGTGCAGGGAGGCGAGCAGTACTTC
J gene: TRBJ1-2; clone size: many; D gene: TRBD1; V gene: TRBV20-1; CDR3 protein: CSAPGQNKKGGGSGYTF; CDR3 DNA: TGCAGTGCCCCGGGACAGAATAAAAAAGGGGGCGGATCCGGCTACACCTTC
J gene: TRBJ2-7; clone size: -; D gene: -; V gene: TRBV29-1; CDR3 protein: CSVQGYHDEQYF; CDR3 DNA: TGCAGCGTCCAAGGGTATCACGACGAGCAGTACTTC
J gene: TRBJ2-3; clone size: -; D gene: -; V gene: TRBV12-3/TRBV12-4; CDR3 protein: CASSLRGSTSTDTQYF; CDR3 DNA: TGTGCCAGCAGTTTAAGGGGCAGCACTAGCACAGATACGCAGTATTTT
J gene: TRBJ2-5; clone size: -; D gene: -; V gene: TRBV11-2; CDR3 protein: CASSLGGRNQETQYF; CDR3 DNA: TGTGCCAGCAGCTTAGGAGGCAGGAACCAAGAGACCCAGTACTTC
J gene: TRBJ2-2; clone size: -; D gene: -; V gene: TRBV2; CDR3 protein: CASWEGANTGELFF; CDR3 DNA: TGTGCCAGCTGGGAAGGGGCGAACACCGGGGAGCTGTTTTTT
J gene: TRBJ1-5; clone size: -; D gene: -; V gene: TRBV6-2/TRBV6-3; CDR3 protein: CASSTPYSGNQPQHF; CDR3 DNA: TGTGCCAGCAGCACCCCATACTCTGGCAATCAGCCCCAGCATTTT
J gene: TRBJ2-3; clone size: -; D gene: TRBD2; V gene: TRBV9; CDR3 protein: CASSPRGTSTDTQYF; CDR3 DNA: TGTGCCAGCAGCCCGCGGGGGACTAGCACAGATACGCAGTATTTT
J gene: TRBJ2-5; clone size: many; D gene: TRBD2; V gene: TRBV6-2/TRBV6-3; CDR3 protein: CASSLPSGGIQETQYF; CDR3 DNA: TGTGCCAGCAGTCTACCTAGCGGGGGTATCCAAGAGACCCAGTACTTC
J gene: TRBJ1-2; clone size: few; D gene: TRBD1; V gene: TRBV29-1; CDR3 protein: CSVGTGPNYGYTF; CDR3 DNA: TGCAGCGTTGGGACAGGCCCTAACTATGGCTACACCTTC
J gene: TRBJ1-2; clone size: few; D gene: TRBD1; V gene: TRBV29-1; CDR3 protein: CSVEDGGQRLYGYTF; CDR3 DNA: TGCAGCGTTGAGGACGGGGGACAGAGACTCTATGGCTACACCTTC
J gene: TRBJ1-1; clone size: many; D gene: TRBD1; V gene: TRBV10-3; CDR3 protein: CAIREGQGGMNTEAFF; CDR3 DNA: TGTGCCATCAGGGAGGGACAGGGGGGAATGAACACTGAAGCTTTCTTT
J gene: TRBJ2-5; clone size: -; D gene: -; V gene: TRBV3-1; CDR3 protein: CASSQRYQETQYF; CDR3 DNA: TGTGCCAGCAGCCAACGGTACCAAGAGACCCAGTACTTC
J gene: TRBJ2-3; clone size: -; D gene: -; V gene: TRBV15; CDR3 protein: CATSSRGAILTDTQYF; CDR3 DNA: TGTGCCACCAGCTCTCGCGGGGCGATCCTCACAGATACGCAGTATTTT
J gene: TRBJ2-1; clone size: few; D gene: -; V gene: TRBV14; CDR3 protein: CASSLSGDPKQFF; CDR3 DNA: TGTGCCAGCAGCCTATCCGGGGACCCCAAGCAGTTCTTC
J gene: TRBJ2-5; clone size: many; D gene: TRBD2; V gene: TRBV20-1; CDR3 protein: CSARRGGVVRQETQYF; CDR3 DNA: TGCAGTGCTAGACGCGGGGGGGTCGTACGGCAAGAGACCCAGTACTTC
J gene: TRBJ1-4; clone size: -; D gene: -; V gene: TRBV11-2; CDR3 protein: CASRFDGSGDEKLFF; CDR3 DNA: TGTGCCAGCAGGTTCGATGGGTCAGGGGACGAAAAACTGTTTTTT
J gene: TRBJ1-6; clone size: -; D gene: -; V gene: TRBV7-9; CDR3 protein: CASSGVEHYNSPLHF; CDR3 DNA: TGTGCCAGCAGCGGAGTGGAGCACTATAATTCACCCCTCCACTTT
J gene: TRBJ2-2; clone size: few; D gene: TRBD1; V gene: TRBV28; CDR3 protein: CASTLGDRLTGELFF; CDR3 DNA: TGTGCCAGCACCTTAGGGGACAGACTTACCGGGGAGCTGTTTTTT
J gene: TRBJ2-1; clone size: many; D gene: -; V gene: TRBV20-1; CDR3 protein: CSASPSGAKPEFF; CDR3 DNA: TGCAGTGCTAGTCCATCCGGGGCTAAACCGGAGTTCTTC